Detailed here is one T cell receptor beta chain. The data derive from a study of T-cell memory formation after mild COVID-19. MiXCR, applied by TCRdb to the 5' RACE reads, yields one record per CDR3 protein. The sample carries 120,000 or so distinct CDR3 sequences, about 5.9% recorded once. Sequenced: PBMCs or a T cell subset sorted from them (not recorded which). This receptor was taken from an adult woman who had mild COVID-19 (a few samples of this study predate the infection). Cell type and time point are not known.

The CDR3 loop reads CASTNRGLGDTQYF. CDR3 bases: TGCGCCAGCACCAACCGGGGGTTAGGAGATACGCAGTATTTT. The chain couples TRBV5-1 to TRBJ2-3, with D perhaps TRBD2 (6 bases). Trimming left V 6 bases short and J 5 bases short, with 16 bases between. The CDR3 sequence is 14 residues long. Germline assignment: CDR1 SGHRS and CDR2 YFSETQ.